This TCR beta chain was found in a study of Graves' ophthalmopathy and Graves' hyperthyroidism. Broader study findings: Ophthalmopathy progression predictions by the model showed approximately 75% specificity and over 60% sensitivity. Sensitivity reached around 88% and specificity 75% to 82% for a 13-signature model separating ophthalmopathy from stable hyperthyroidism.

This clonotype turned up a few times. As yet, its antigen is unknown. Exclusion covered patients with other autoimmune diseases or uncontrolled infections (as well as pregnancy or lactation). RNA transcripts were the source from which TCR beta CDR3 regions were amplified. The library came from an HTBI-primed first-round RT-PCR and a second-round multiplex PCR. TCRdb itself ran the multiplex PCR reads through MiXCR, one entry per CDR3 protein. This table has approximately 1.2 million distinct CDR3 sequences, about two fifths appearing once. CDR1 and CDR2 from the germline V gene are SGHRS and YFSETQ. The trim removed 4 bases at V and 4 bases at J, leaving 12 bases unmatched. This CDR3 region has 17 residues.

Source material: peripheral blood or thyroid tissue (not recorded which). This TCR derives from an adult man with Graves' hyperthyroidism. V usage is TRBV5-1 and J usage is TRBJ2-5; 11 bases are shared with TRBD1. Here the CDR3 DNA reads TGCGCCAGCAGCCCGGACAGGGGGCTCGCCGGGGGAGAGACCCAGTACTTC. Protein sequence: CASSPDRGLAGGETQYF.